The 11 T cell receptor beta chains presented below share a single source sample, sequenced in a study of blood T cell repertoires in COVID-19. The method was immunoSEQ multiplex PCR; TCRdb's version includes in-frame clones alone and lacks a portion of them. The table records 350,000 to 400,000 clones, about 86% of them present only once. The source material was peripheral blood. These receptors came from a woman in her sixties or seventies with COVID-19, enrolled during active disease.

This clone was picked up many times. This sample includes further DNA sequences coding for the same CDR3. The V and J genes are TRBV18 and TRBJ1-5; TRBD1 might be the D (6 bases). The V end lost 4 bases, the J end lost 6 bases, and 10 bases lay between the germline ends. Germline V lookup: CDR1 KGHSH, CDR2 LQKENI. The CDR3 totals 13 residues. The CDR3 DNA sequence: TGTGCCAGCTCACAGGGGGACCGTCAGCCCCAGCATTTT. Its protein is CASSQGDRQPQHF.

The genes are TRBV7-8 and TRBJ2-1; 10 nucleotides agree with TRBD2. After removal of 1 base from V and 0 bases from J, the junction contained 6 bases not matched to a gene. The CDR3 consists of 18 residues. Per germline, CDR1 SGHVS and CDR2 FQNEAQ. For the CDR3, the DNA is TGTGCCAGCAGCTTAGTAGTTAGCGGGGGGAGCTCCTACAATGAGCAGTTCTTC. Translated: CASSLVVSGGSSYNEQFF.

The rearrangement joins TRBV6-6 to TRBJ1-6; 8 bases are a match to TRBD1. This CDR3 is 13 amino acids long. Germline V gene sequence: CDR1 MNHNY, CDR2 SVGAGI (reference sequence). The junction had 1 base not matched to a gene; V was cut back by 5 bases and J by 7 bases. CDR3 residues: CASSRDRNSPLHF. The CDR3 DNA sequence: TGTGCCAGCAGTCGGGACAGGAATTCACCCCTCCACTTT.

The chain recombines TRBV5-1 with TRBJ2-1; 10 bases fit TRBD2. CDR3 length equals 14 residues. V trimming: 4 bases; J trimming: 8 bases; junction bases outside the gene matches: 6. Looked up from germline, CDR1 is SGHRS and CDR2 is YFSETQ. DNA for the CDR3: TGCGCCAGCAGCCTAAGCGGGGGGGCCTATGAGCAGTTCTTC. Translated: CASSLSGGAYEQFF.

CDR3 residues: CASNLDRGRDEQFF. The DNA of the CDR3 is TGTGCCAGCAACCTGGACAGGGGAAGAGATGAGCAGTTCTTC. V is TRBV7-2 and J is TRBJ2-1; 9 bases map to TRBD1. Germline V gene data show CDR1 as SGHTA and CDR2 as FQGNSA. This CDR3 comprises 14 residues. J lost 8 bases, V lost 7 bases, and 9 bases had no gene match. The variable domain in full, with the rest retrieved from reference TRBV7-2 and TRBJ2-1, is GAGVSQSPSNKVTEKGKDVELRCDPISGHTALYWYRQSLGQGLEFLIYFQGNSAPDKSGLPSDRFSAERTGGSVSTLTIQRTQQEDSAVYLCASNLDRGRDEQFFGPGTRLTVL.

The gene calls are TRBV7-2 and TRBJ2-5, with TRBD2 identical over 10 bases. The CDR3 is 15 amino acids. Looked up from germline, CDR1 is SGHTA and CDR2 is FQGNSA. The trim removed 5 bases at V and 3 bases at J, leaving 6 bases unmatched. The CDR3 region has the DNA TGTGCCAGCAGCAAACTAGCGGGGTTTAAAGAGACCCAGTACTTC. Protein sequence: CASSKLAGFKETQYF.

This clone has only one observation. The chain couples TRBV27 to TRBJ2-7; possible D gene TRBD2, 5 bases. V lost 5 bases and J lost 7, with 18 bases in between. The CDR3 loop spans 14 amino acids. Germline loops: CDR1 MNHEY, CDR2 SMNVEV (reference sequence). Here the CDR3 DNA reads TGTGCCAGCAGTCCATCACCGCGGGTCGGGGAGCAGTACTTC. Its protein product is CASSPSPRVGEQYF.

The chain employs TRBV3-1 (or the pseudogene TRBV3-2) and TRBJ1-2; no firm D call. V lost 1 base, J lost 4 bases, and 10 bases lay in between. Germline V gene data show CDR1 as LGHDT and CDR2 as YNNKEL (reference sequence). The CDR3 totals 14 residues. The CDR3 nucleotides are TGTGCCAGCAGCCAAGCTTACGAGGTCTATGGCTACACCTTC. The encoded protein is CASSQAYEVYGYTF.

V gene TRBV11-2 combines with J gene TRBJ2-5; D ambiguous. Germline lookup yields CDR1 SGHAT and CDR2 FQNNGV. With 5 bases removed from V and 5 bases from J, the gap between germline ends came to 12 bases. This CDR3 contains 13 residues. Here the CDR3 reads CASSPDTRETQYF. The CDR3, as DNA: TGTGCCAGCAGCCCCGACACCCGGGAGACCCAGTACTTC.

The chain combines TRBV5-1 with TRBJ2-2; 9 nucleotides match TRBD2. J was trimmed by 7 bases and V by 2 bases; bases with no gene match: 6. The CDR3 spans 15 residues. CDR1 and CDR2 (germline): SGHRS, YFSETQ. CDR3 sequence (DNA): TGCGCCAGCAGCTTCTCTAGCGGGGAAGGCGGGGAGCTGTTTTTT. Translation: CASSFSSGEGGELFF.

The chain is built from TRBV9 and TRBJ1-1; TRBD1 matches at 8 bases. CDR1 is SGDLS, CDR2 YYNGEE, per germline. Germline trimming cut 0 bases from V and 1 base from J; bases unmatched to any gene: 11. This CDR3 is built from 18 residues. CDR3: CASSVVPNRGQGNTEAFF. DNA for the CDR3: TGTGCCAGCAGCGTAGTACCCAATCGAGGACAGGGGAACACTGAAGCTTTCTTT.